This T cell receptor (beta chain) originates from a study of T cells in Graves' hyperthyroidism and ophthalmopathy. This clonotype showed up many times. V lost 5 bases, J lost 8 bases, and 21 bases lay in between. CDR1 and CDR2 (germline): LNHDA, SQIVND (reference sequence). The CDR3 loop spans 15 amino acids. TCR beta CDR3 region amplification was performed from RNA transcripts. TCR CDR3 regions were first amplified by RT-PCR with HTBI primers. Using its own MiXCR run on the multiplex PCR reads, TCRdb lists one record per CDR3 protein. The profile covers approximately 480,000 distinct CDR3 sequences, with around 21% appearing a single time and 26% taken by the ten largest.

The sequencing input was blood. The receptor's source is a man aged 18 to 30 with Graves' hyperthyroidism. The chain couples TRBV19 to TRBJ1-2, with D perhaps TRBD1 (5 bases). CDR3 bases: TGTGCCAGTAGTGAAGCCCCCTCGGGGCTCGGCGGCTACACCTTC. Amino acids: CASSEAPSGLGGYTF. Filled out from reference TRBV19 and TRBJ1-2, the complete variable domain reads DGGITQSPKYLFRKEGQNVTLSCEQNLNHDAMYWYRQDPGQGLRLIYYSQIVNDFQKGDIAEGYSVSREKKESFPLTVTSAQKNPTAFYLCASSEAPSGLGGYTFGSGTRLTVV.